The TCR beta chain under discussion was sequenced for a study of response to subunit inactivated influenza vaccine. About this clonotype: Its antigen is currently unknown.

Study-wide findings and caveats: Researchers suggested that each seasonal influenza vaccination recruits few new T cells.

V was pared by 6 bases and J by 2 bases, with 12 bases between. CDR3 length: 13 amino acids. Germline assignment: CDR1 SQVTM and CDR2 ANQGSEA. TCRdb itself ran the RT-PCR reads through MiXCR, one entry per CDR3 protein. The table has about 780,000 distinct CDR3 sequences, around 20% seen once. This material consisted of PBMCs from blood, taken around 5 days after vaccination. V and J are TRBV29-1 and TRBJ2-3, with D uncertain. The sequence came from a man over 45 who received an inactivated influenza vaccine. The CDR3 reads CSVSNVLTDTQYF. CDR3 bases: TGCAGCGTCTCAAACGTGCTCACAGATACGCAGTATTTT.